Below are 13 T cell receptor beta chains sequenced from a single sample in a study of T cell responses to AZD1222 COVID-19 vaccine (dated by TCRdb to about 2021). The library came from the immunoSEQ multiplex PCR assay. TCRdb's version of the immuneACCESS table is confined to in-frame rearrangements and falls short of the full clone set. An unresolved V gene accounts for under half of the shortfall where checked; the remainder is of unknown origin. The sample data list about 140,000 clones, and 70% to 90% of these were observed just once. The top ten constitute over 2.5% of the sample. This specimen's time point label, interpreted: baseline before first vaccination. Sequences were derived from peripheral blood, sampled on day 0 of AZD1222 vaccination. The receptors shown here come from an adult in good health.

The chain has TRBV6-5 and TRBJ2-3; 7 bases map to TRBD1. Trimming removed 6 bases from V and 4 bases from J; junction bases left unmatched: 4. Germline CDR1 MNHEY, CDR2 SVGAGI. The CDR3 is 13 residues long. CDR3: CASRRDSADTQYF. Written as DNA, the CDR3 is TGTGCCAGCAGAAGGGACAGCGCAGATACGCAGTATTTT.

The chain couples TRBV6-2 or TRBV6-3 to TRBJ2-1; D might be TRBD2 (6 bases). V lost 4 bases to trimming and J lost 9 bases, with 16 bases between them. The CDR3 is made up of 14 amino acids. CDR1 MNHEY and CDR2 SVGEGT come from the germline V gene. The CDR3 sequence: CASSSGTAVSEQFF. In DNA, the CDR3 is TGTGCCAGCAGTTCAGGGACTGCCGTTTCTGAGCAGTTCTTC.

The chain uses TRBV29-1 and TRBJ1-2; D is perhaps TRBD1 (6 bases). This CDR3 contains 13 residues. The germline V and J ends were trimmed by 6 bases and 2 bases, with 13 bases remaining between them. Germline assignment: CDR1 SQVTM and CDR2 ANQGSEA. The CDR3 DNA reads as TGCAGCGTCGACAGGAATGGAAACTATGGCTACACCTTC. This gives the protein CSVDRNGNYGYTF.

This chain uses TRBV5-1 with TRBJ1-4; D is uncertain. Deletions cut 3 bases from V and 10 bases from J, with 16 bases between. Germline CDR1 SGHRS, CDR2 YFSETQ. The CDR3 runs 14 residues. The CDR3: CASSSGEVEGKLFF. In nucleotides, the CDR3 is TGCGCCAGCAGCTCCGGGGAGGTCGAGGGAAAACTGTTTTTT.

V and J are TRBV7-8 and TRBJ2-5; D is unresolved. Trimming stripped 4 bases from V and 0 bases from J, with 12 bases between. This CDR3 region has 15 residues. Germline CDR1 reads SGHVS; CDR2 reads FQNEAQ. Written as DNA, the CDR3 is TGTGCCAGCAGCTCCAGAGGTTACTACCAAGAGACCCAGTACTTC. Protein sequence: CASSSRGYYQETQYF. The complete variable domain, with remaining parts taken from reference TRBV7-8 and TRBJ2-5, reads GAGVSQSPRYKVAKRGQDVALRCDPISGHVSLFWYQQALGQGPEFLTYFQNEAQLDKSGLPSDRFFAERPEGSVSTLKIQRTQQEDSAVYLCASSSRGYYQETQYFGPGTRLLVL.

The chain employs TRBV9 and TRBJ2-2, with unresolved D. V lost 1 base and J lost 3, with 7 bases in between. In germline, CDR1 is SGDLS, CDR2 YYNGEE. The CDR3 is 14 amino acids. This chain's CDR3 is CASSVSQYTGELFF. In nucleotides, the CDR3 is TGTGCCAGCAGCGTATCCCAGTACACCGGGGAGCTGTTTTTT.

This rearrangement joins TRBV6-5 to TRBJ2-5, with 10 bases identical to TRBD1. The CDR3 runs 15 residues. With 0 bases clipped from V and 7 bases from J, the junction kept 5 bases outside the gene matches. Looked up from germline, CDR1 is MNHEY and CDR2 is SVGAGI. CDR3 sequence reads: CASSYSGTGEGTQYF. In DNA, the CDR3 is TGTGCCAGCAGTTACTCCGGGACAGGGGAGGGGACCCAGTACTTC.

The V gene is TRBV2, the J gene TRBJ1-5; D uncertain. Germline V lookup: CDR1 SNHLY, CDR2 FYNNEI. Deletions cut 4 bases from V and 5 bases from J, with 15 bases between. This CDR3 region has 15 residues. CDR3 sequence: CASSVDRPSDQPQHF. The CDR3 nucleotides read TGTGCCAGCAGTGTTGATAGGCCCTCGGATCAGCCCCAGCATTTT.

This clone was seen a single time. In DNA, the CDR3 is TGTGCCAGCAGCCGGCAAGGGGGCGCGAGCTATGGCTACACCTTC. It is translated as CASSRQGGASYGYTF. This chain uses TRBV3-1 (or the pseudogene TRBV3-2) with TRBJ1-2; 7 bases agree with TRBD1. Germline CDR1 LGHDT, CDR2 YNNKEL (reference sequence). Germline trimming cut 4 bases from V and 4 bases from J; bases unmatched to any gene: 9. The CDR3 consists of 15 residues.

The CDR3 sequence is CASSLGSFSGANVLTF. CDR3 DNA sequence: TGTGCCAGCAGCTTAGGGTCCTTCTCTGGGGCCAACGTCCTGACTTTC. The rearrangement links TRBV7-3 to TRBJ2-6; no firm D call. The CDR3 is 16 residues long. Deletions cut 2 bases from V and 0 bases from J, with 8 bases between. CDR1 and CDR2 (germline): SGHTA, FQGTGA.

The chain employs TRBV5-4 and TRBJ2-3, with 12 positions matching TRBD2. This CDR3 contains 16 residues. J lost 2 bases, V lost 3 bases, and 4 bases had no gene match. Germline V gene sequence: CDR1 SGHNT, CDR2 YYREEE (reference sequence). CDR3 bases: TGTGCCAGCAGCTGGACTAGCGGGGCTTACACAGATACGCAGTATTTT. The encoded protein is CASSWTSGAYTDTQYF. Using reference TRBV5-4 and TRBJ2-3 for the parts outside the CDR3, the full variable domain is ETGVTQSPTHLIKTRGQQVTLRCSSQSGHNTVSWYQQALGQGPQFIFQYYREEENGRGNFPPRFSGLQFPNYSSELNVNALELDDSALYLCASSWTSGAYTDTQYFGPGTRLTVL.

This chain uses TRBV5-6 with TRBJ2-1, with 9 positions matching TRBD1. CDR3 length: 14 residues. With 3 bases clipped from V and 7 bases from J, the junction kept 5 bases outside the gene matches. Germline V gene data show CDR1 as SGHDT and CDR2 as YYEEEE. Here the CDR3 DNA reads TGTGCCAGCAGCTACCCGGACAGGGGTAATGAGCAGTTCTTC. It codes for CASSYPDRGNEQFF.

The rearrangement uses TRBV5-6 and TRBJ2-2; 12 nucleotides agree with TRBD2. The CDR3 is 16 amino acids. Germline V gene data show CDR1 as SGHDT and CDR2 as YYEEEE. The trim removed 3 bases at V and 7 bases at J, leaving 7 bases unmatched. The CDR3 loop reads CASSSGLAGRYGELFF. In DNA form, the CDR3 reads TGTGCCAGCAGCTCAGGACTAGCGGGGCGATACGGGGAGCTGTTTTTT.